The rows below give T cell receptor beta chains drawn from one sample of a study of blood T cells in healthy people across ages. TCRdb processed the 5' RACE reads anew with MiXCR; each CDR3 protein has one entry. The repertoire holds roughly 1,300,000 distinct CDR3 sequences, approximately 60% seen once, with 6.5% to 8.5% in the top ten. What was sequenced was blood. All receptors derive from a man aged 18 to 30 in good health. Both conserved end residues are part of each CDR3. The D gene is left open where the match is weak. Only some rows state a clone size, as once, few, many or a class for expanded clones.

CDR3 protein	CDR3 DNA	clone size	CDR3 length	V gene	J gene	D gene
CASSQWTGTVYNEQYF	TGTGCCAGCAGCCAGTGGACCGGGACAGTCTACAATGAGCAGTACTTC	-	16	TRBV3-1	TRBJ2-7	TRBD1
CASSQDGYNSPLHF	TGTGCCAGCTCACAGGACGGATATAATTCACCCCTCCACTTT	-	14	TRBV18	TRBJ1-6	-
CAISESRELIGNTF	TGTGCCATCAGTGAGTCCAGGGAGCTAATCGGAAACACCTTC	-	14	TRBV10-3	TRBJ1-2	-
CASRGQTNEQFF	TGCGCCAGCAGGGGCCAAACCAATGAGCAGTTCTTC	-	12	TRBV5-1	TRBJ2-1	-
CASREGQNNEQFF	TGCGCCAGCAGGGAGGGACAGAACAATGAGCAGTTCTTC	-	13	TRBV5-1	TRBJ2-1	-
CASSDGQARKETQYF	TGTGCCAGCAGTGATGGACAGGCAAGAAAGGAGACCCAGTACTTC	few	15	TRBV25-1	TRBJ2-5	TRBD1
CASSQDSQGLTNTGELFF	TGCGCCAGCAGCCAAGACTCACAGGGGCTTACGAACACCGGGGAGCTGTTTTTT	-	18	TRBV4-1	TRBJ2-2	TRBD1
CASSLSSRQETQYF	TGTGCCAGCAGCTTATCGTCAAGGCAAGAGACCCAGTACTTC	-	14	TRBV7-2	TRBJ2-5	-
CSARDRLEPNEQFF	TGCAGTGCTAGAGATCGGCTAGAGCCCAATGAGCAGTTCTTC	-	14	TRBV20-1	TRBJ2-1	-
CASRWTAQNIQYF	TGTGCCAGCAGGTGGACAGCACAAAACATTCAGTACTTC	once	13	TRBV2	TRBJ2-4	-
CASSLGNRGEQYF	TGTGCCAGCAGCTTGGGAAACAGGGGAGAGCAGTACTTC	-	13	TRBV7-6	TRBJ2-7	TRBD1
CSVIDNSNEQFF	TGCAGCGTCATAGATAATTCCAATGAGCAGTTCTTC	-	12	TRBV29-1	TRBJ2-1	-
CASSSEVGWNEQFF	TGTGCCAGCAGTTCAGAGGTGGGATGGAATGAGCAGTTCTTC	-	14	TRBV27	TRBJ2-1	-
CASRRTGGGYTF	TGTGCCAGCAGACGGACAGGAGGTGGCTACACCTTC	few	12	TRBV12-3/TRBV12-4	TRBJ1-2	TRBD1
CASSSTGGWGEQYF	TGTGCCAGCAGTTCTACAGGGGGCTGGGGCGAGCAGTACTTC	-	14	TRBV6-2/TRBV6-3	TRBJ2-7	TRBD1
CASSTGVGYYGYTF	TGTGCCAGCAGTACAGGGGTGGGGTACTATGGCTACACCTTC	few	14	TRBV12-3/TRBV12-4	TRBJ1-2	TRBD1
CSARGWGAGPSYNEQFF	TGCAGTGCTAGAGGTTGGGGAGCGGGGCCCTCCTACAATGAGCAGTTCTTC	few	17	TRBV20-1	TRBJ2-1	TRBD2
CAISETPMSGDTQYF	TGTGCCATCAGTGAGACTCCCATGTCCGGAGATACGCAGTATTTT	once	15	TRBV10-3	TRBJ2-3	-
CASSPAGATQYF	TGTGCCAGCAGCCCTGCTGGGGCGACCCAGTACTTC	-	12	TRBV7-2	TRBJ2-5	-
CSAAPGVGTDTQYF	TGCAGTGCCGCTCCGGGAGTGGGCACAGATACGCAGTATTTT	few	14	TRBV20-1	TRBJ2-3	-
CSARDPWLAPKNYEQFF	TGCAGTGCTAGAGATCCCTGGCTAGCGCCGAAAAACTATGAGCAGTTCTTC	-	17	TRBV20-1	TRBJ2-1	-
CASAGHSNQPQHF	TGTGCCTCGGCCGGACATAGCAATCAGCCCCAGCATTTT	-	13	TRBV24-1	TRBJ1-5	-
CASSPTVSTDYEQYF	TGCGCCAGCAGCCCGACGGTCTCCACAGACTACGAGCAGTACTTC	-	15	TRBV4-3	TRBJ2-7	-
CASSSPGLALAKNIQYF	TGTGCCAGCTCCAGTCCGGGACTAGCGTTAGCCAAAAACATTCAGTACTTC	-	17	TRBV6-2/TRBV6-3	TRBJ2-4	TRBD2
CATSRDLSAGVIYNEQFF	TGTGCCACCAGCAGAGATCTCTCGGCGGGAGTCATATACAATGAGCAGTTCTTC	few	18	TRBV15	TRBJ2-1	TRBD2
CASSFSYNEQFF	TGCGCCAGCAGCTTCTCCTACAATGAGCAGTTCTTC	many	12	TRBV5-1	TRBJ2-1	-
CSATPGRARMYNEQFF	TGCAGTGCTACCCCGGGACGAGCAAGGATGTACAATGAGCAGTTCTTC	-	16	TRBV20-1	TRBJ2-1	-
CAILGLGEQYF	TGTGCCATCCTCGGACTGGGCGAGCAGTACTTC	few	11	TRBV10-3	TRBJ2-7	-
CASSPFVEQFF	TGTGCCAGCAGCCCTTTCGTTGAGCAGTTCTTC	few	11	TRBV7-9	TRBJ2-1	-
CASNHGTQWGNEQFF	TGTGCCAGCAACCACGGCACCCAGTGGGGCAATGAGCAGTTCTTC	-	15	TRBV6-2/TRBV6-3	TRBJ2-1	-
CSARIDRGFYEQYF	TGCAGTGCTAGAATAGACAGGGGGTTCTACGAGCAGTACTTC	few	14	TRBV20-1	TRBJ2-7	TRBD1
CASSQGTGGGKTQYF	TGTGCCAGCAGCCAAGGGACAGGGGGCGGAAAGACCCAGTACTTC	-	15	TRBV5-4	TRBJ2-5	TRBD1
CASSPKQGPPDEQYF	TGTGCCAGCAGTCCCAAACAAGGCCCTCCTGACGAGCAGTACTTC	-	15	TRBV28	TRBJ2-7	-
CASGPGTSQPYYEQYF	TGTGCTAGTGGTCCCGGGACTAGCCAGCCTTACTACGAGCAGTACTTC	few	16	TRBV12-5	TRBJ2-7	TRBD2
CSARVASSTDTQYF	TGCAGTGCTAGAGTGGCGTCTAGCACAGATACGCAGTATTTT	-	14	TRBV20-1	TRBJ2-3	-
CASSAAGGQDTQYF	TGTGCCAGCAGTGCAGCGGGAGGGCAAGATACGCAGTATTTT	-	14	TRBV6-1	TRBJ2-3	TRBD2
CASSLGIAGDTQYF	TGTGCCAGCAGCTTAGGGATAGCCGGAGATACGCAGTATTTT	-	14	TRBV7-2	TRBJ2-3	-
CSARNIGETYNEQFF	TGCAGTGCTAGGAATATCGGGGAAACTTACAATGAGCAGTTCTTC	-	15	TRBV20-1	TRBJ2-1	-
CAIRTGTHNEQFF	TGTGCCATCAGAACAGGGACCCACAATGAGCAGTTCTTC	many	13	TRBV10-3	TRBJ2-1	-
CASSSPDSGSSTDTQYF	TGTGCCAGCAGTTCACCGGACAGTGGGTCTAGCACAGATACGCAGTATTTT	few	17	TRBV28	TRBJ2-3	-
CASRDWTSGNEQFF	TGTGCCAGCAGGGATTGGACTAGCGGGAATGAGCAGTTCTTC	few	14	TRBV12-3/TRBV12-4	TRBJ2-1	TRBD2
CASNSGTGMDTQYF	TGTGCCAGCAACTCCGGGACTGGCATGGATACCCAGTACTTC	-	14	TRBV7-2	TRBJ2-5	-
CASSQAQGDTQYF	TGCGCCAGCAGCCAAGCACAGGGGGATACGCAGTATTTT	-	13	TRBV4-3	TRBJ2-3	TRBD1
CASSIAGLAVYNEQFF	TGCGCCAGCAGCATAGCCGGACTAGCGGTTTACAATGAGCAGTTCTTC	-	16	TRBV5-1	TRBJ2-1	TRBD2
CASSLILTAYSNQPQHF	TGTGCTAGCAGCTTAATATTGACAGCTTATAGCAATCAGCCCCAGCATTTT	-	17	TRBV7-2	TRBJ1-5	-
CASSFQGRDQETQYF	TGTGCCAGCAGCTTCCAAGGTCGGGACCAAGAGACCCAGTACTTC	-	15	TRBV7-2	TRBJ2-5	-
CASSYSLDRGSEQYF	TGTGCCAGCAGTTACTCCCTGGACAGGGGTTCCGAGCAGTACTTC	-	15	TRBV6-5	TRBJ2-7	TRBD1
CASSLGRGHQMNTEAFF	TGCGCCAGCAGCTTGGGTAGGGGTCACCAGATGAACACTGAAGCTTTCTTT	-	17	TRBV5-1	TRBJ1-1	-